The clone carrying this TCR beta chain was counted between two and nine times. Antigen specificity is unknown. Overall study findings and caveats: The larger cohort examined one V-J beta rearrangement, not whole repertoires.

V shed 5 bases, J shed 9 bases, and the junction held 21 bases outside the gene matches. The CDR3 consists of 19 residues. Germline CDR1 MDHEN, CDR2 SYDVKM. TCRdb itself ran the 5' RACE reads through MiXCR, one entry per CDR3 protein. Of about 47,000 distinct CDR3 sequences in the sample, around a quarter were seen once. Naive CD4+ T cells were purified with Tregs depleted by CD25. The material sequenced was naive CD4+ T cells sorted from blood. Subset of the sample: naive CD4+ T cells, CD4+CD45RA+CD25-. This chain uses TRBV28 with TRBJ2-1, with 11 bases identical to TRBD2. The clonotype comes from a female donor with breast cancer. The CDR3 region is CASSPWGGLGTSGVVEQFF. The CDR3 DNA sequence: TGTGCCAGCAGTCCCTGGGGGGGTCTCGGGACTAGCGGAGTTGTTGAGCAGTTCTTC.